This T cell receptor beta chain was retrieved from a study of T cell responses to AZD1222 COVID-19 vaccine. Whole-study results and caveats: Just a handful of AZD1222 recipients tested seropositive at baseline. Repertoires in all cases were sampled only once the peak T cell response had passed.

This table comes from immunoSEQ multiplex PCR, and its TCRdb copy is limited to in-frame clones, with some not included. This sample has approximately 79,000 clones, with 70% to 90% found just once. V gave up 2 bases and J gave up 6 bases, with 13 bases separating them. The CDR3 totals 15 residues. CDR1 and CDR2 from the germline V gene are MNHEY and SVGAGI. About this clone: Its antigen is not identified.

This sample comprised peripheral blood, obtained on day 0 of AZD1222 vaccination. The chain couples TRBV6-5 to TRBJ2-2, with a possible D match to TRBD1 (5 bases). The origin of this receptor is an adult in good health. CDR3 in DNA: TGTGCCAGCAGTTACAGCAGGGCCTGGGCCGGGGAGCTGTTTTTT. It is translated as CASSYSRAWAGELFF.